The source of this T cell receptor (beta chain) is a study of blood T cell repertoires in COVID-19. Background on the study: The United States, Italy and Spain were the sources of the acute and convalescent COVID-19 samples. Sources were T cells, B-cell-depleted T cells, or PBMCs; the material itself was cDNA or gDNA.

This clone showed up just a few times. V was shortened by 6 bases and J by 6 bases, with 8 bases between the two germline ends. This CDR3 contains 11 residues. Per germline, CDR1 SNHLY and CDR2 FYNNEI. In the authors' methods: Estimation of nucleated cell counts relied on the amplification of reference gene primers. Sequencing used immunoSEQ multiplex PCR; TCRdb keeps in-frame clones, though not all of them. V, J and clone size reflect that table, while D and trimming were determined from the DNA. The table has roughly 280,000 clones, 70% to 90% seen once. The clonotype originates from a woman in her 70s with acute or convalescent COVID-19. Sequenced input: peripheral blood. The chain has TRBV2 and TRBJ1-1; D is undetermined. Here the CDR3 reads CASRGLAEAFF. CDR3 bases: TGTGCCAGCAGGGGCTTGGCTGAAGCTTTCTTT.